This T cell receptor (beta chain) was sequenced in a study of T cell responses to AZD1222 COVID-19 vaccine. Study outcomes and limitations: Vaccine-associated CD4 TCRs ranged over spike, dominating at 160-218 and 743-854.

Germline V gives CDR1 SGHTA, CDR2 FQGTGA. V was trimmed by 6 bases and J by 3 bases, leaving 14 bases between them. The CDR3 contains 14 residues. Assay used: immunoSEQ multiplex PCR; TCRdb lists only in-frame clones, some missing. Of roughly 180,000 clones detected, about 90% appear once; the ten largest clones hold about 0.49%. This clone was seen a handful of times. Its antigen is not identified. The sample here was peripheral blood, taken on day 0 of AZD1222 vaccination. The V call is TRBV7-3, the J call TRBJ1-1, with D possibly being TRBD1 (6 bases). The TCR sequence derives from an adult in good health. This CDR3 is CASSPQGLHTEAFF. The CDR3 region has the DNA TGTGCCAGCAGTCCCCAGGGGCTGCACACTGAAGCTTTCTTT. Full variable domain (missing parts from reference TRBV7-3 and TRBJ1-1): GAGVSQTPSNKVTEKGKYVELRCDPISGHTALYWYRQSLGQGPEFLIYFQGTGAADDSGLPNDRFFAVRPEGSVSTLKIQRTERGDSAVYLCASSPQGLHTEAFFGQGTRLTVV.